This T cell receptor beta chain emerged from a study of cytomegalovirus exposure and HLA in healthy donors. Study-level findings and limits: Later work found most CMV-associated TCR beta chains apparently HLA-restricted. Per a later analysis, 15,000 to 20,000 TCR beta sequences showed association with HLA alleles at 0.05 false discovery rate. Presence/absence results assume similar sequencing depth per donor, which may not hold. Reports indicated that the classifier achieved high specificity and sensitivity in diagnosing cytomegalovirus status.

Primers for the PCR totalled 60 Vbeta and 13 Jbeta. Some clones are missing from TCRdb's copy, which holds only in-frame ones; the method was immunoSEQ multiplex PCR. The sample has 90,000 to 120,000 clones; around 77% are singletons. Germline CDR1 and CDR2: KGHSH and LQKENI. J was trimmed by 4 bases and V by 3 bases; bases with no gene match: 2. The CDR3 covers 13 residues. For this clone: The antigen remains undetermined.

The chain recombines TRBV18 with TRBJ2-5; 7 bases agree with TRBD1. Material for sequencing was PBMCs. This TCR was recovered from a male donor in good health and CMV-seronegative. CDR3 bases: TGTGCCAGCTCACCCCGGGACAGAGAGACCCAGTACTTC. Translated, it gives CASSPRDRETQYF.